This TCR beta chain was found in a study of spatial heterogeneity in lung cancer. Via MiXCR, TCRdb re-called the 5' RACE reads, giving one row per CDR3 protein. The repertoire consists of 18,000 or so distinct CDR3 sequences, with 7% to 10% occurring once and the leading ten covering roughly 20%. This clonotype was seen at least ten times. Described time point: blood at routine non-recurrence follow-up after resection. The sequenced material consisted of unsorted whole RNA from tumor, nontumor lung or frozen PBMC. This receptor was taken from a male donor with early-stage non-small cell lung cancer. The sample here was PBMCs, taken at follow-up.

The DNA of the CDR3 is TGCGCCAGCAAGGGAGAAGAGACCCAGTACTTC. Amino acids: CASKGEETQYF. This chain uses TRBV4-1 with TRBJ2-5; D perhaps matches TRBD2 (5 bases). The CDR3 is made up of 11 amino acids. Germline V lookup: CDR1 MGHRA, CDR2 YSYEKL. With 7 bases removed from V and 3 bases from J, the gap between germline ends came to 6 bases.